This is a list of T cell receptor beta chains from one sample in a study of T cell responses to AZD1222 COVID-19 vaccine. Libraries were prepared by immunoSEQ multiplex PCR; TCRdb keeps only in-frame clonotypes and omits some of them. The table records about 150,000 clones, about nine tenths of them present only once. The sequencing here drew on peripheral blood, taken on day 0 of AZD1222 vaccination. All receptors come from an adult in good health. Both conserved end residues are part of each CDR3. The D gene is left open where the match is weak.

TRBV6-2/TRBV6-3	TRBD2	TRBJ2-1	CASSYLTSGKVNEQFF
TRBV24-1	NA	TRBJ2-2	CATRGTSDPGELFF
TRBV7-3	NA	TRBJ2-2	CASSLTWAEGMTGELFF
TRBV29-1	NA	TRBJ2-5	CSAGEETQYF
TRBV6-5	NA	TRBJ1-4	CASRRSTWAEEKLFF
TRBV4-3	NA	TRBJ1-1	CASSQAGLRSEAFF
TRBV7-9	NA	TRBJ2-7	CASSAGTIDYEQYF
TRBV10-3	TRBD2	TRBJ2-1	CAISEELSGMTYNEQFF
TRBV6-6	TRBD1	TRBJ2-1	CASSRTSSGTGGGEQFF
TRBV5-1	NA	TRBJ2-7	CASSWRDSQAYEQYF
TRBV23-1	NA	TRBJ1-5	CASSQSQRRVGNQPQHF
TRBV10-3	TRBD1	TRBJ2-1	CASRDRDYNEQFF
TRBV2	NA	TRBJ1-1	CASVPINTEAFF
TRBV2	NA	TRBJ1-5	CASSDGDSPKAGNQPQHF
TRBV5-1	NA	TRBJ2-5	CASSPGTEQETQYF
TRBV27	NA	TRBJ1-2	CASSFMMGLHGYTF
TRBV4-1	NA	TRBJ1-1	CASSQVGFAEAFF
TRBV30	NA	TRBJ1-4	CAWSVSRAPGSNEKLFF
TRBV5-1	NA	TRBJ1-4	CASNSQGRTNEKLFF
TRBV4-1	NA	TRBJ1-1	CASSRIWGNTEAFF
TRBV6-1	NA	TRBJ1-5	CASSEAFGFNQPQHF
TRBV19	NA	TRBJ2-1	CASSIAPRGEQFF
TRBV15	NA	TRBJ2-2	CATSRKTGTMNTGELFF
TRBV9	NA	TRBJ2-1	CASSGNNEQFF
TRBV3-1/TRBV3-2	TRBD2	TRBJ2-1	CASSQVPLAPQQFF
TRBV6-5	NA	TRBJ1-2	CASSYTGQYAVGYTF
TRBV12-5	NA	TRBJ1-1	CASGYESNTEAFF
TRBV9	NA	TRBJ2-7	CASAKIGSSYEQYF
TRBV6-2/TRBV6-3	NA	TRBJ2-7	CASSIGGQRLANRYEQYF
TRBV27	NA	TRBJ2-4	CASSLPGDKNIQYF
TRBV15	TRBD2	TRBJ2-1	CATSRDLAGGYNEQFF
TRBV20-1	NA	TRBJ2-1	CSASLVHEQFF
TRBV3-1/TRBV3-2	TRBD2	TRBJ2-4	CASSQEVGASGRKGAKNIQYF
TRBV20-1	NA	TRBJ1-1	CSAHFNTEAFF
TRBV7-3	NA	TRBJ2-2	CASSFLTGELFF
TRBV13	TRBD2	TRBJ2-1	CASSFSGSSYNEQFF
TRBV21-1	NA	TRBJ1-6	CASSRKLKDTLNSPLHF
TRBV12-3/TRBV12-4	TRBD1	TRBJ1-1	CASSTGGTEAFF
TRBV28	TRBD1	TRBJ1-1	CASSSPGQGAEAFF
TRBV6-5	NA	TRBJ1-1	CASSYSTGNTEAFF
TRBV6-2/TRBV6-3	NA	TRBJ1-4	CASSYGGAREKLFF
TRBV6-5	NA	TRBJ1-3	CASSTWAGNTIYF
TRBV11-3	NA	TRBJ2-3	CASSRSHKQFDTQYF
TRBV6-2/TRBV6-3	NA	TRBJ1-1	CASSGRTEAFF
TRBV7-2	NA	TRBJ1-2	CASSLVFNYGYTF
TRBV6-5	TRBD2	TRBJ2-7	CASSRTMSSGFEQYF
TRBV7-9	NA	TRBJ2-2	CASSFGRGIEELFF
TRBV27	NA	TRBJ1-1	CASSLGGSNTEAFF
TRBV19	NA	TRBJ1-6	CASSSRVYSPLHF
TRBV6-5	NA	TRBJ1-2	CASSADKNYGYTF
TRBV27	TRBD1	TRBJ2-1	CASSLFGQWTDRDNEQFF
TRBV6-5	NA	TRBJ1-1	CASSYDRSWNTEAFF
TRBV30	TRBD2	TRBJ2-7	CAWRKLAGVWSYEQYF
TRBV7-9	NA	TRBJ1-4	CASSWNRATNEKLFF
TRBV30	TRBD2	TRBJ2-3	CAWSRFVWTSGDSSTDTQYF
TRBV5-1	NA	TRBJ2-5	CASSPVGSDSNQYF